The clone carrying this T cell receptor (beta chain) was counted a single time. The record originates from a study of CD8 T cells in Susac syndrome. After extraction with the RNeasy kit, roughly 0.45 to 1 ug of the RNA was reverse transcribed using random hexamers. With immunoSEQ multiplex PCR, TCR beta CDR3 was amplified across 54 Vbeta and 13 Jbeta. TCRdb re-derived calls from the immunoSEQ multiplex PCR reads in MiXCR, one entry per CDR3 protein. The table lists about 90,000 distinct CDR3 sequences, roughly 93% of them singletons. This CDR3 is built from 12 residues. Germline V gene lookup returns CDR1 DFQATT and CDR2 SNEGSKA (reference sequence). The ends were cut back, 4 bases at V and 2 bases at J, with 7 bases in the middle. Negative isolation was used for CD8+ and CD4+ T cells and FACS enrichment for TEMRA cells.

V usage is TRBV20-1 and J usage is TRBJ2-3, with D possibly being TRBD1 (5 bases). Sequencing input: CD8+ T cells from PBMCs. This TCR was sampled from a human donor in good health. CDR3 protein: CSATGLTDTQYF. CDR3 in DNA: TGCAGTGCTACAGGGCTCACAGATACGCAGTATTTT.